The T cell receptor (beta chain) described here comes from a study of cytomegalovirus exposure and HLA in healthy donors. The overall study: As an earlier analysis found, roughly 170 million T cells yielded about 120 million unique TCR beta sequences. Findings and limits, study-wide: The investigators catalogued 150 to 200 TCR beta chains as cytomegalovirus-associated.

The CDR3 is 15 amino acids. Germline CDR1 is LNHNV and CDR2 is YYDKDF (reference sequence). The V segment lost 0 bases and the J segment 4 bases; nucleotides outside the gene matches: 0. Note on this clone: Its antigen is not known.

The PCR made use of 60 Vbeta and 13 Jbeta primers. Sequencing was performed with immunoSEQ multiplex PCR; in TCRdb, only in-frame clones are kept and a portion is missing. Here the sample spans about 190,000 clones, roughly four fifths being singletons. Input material: PBMCs. This receptor was taken from a woman in her 30s in good health and CMV-seropositive. The chain has TRBV15 and TRBJ2-3, with 11 bases identical to TRBD1. The CDR3 coding sequence is TGTGCCACCAGCAGAGAGGGACAGGGGGCAGATACGCAGTATTTT. It codes for CATSREGQGADTQYF.